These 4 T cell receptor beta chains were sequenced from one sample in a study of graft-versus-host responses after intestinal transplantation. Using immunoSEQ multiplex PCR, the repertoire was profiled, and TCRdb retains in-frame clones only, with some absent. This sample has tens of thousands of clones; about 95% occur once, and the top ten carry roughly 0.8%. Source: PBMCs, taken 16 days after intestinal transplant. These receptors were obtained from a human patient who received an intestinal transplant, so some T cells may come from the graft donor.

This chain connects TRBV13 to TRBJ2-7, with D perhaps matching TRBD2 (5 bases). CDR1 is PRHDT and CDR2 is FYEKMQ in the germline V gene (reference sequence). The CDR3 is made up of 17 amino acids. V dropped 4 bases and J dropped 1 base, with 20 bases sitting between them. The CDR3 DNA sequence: TGTGCCAGCAGCTCCCCCTCGGTCGGACCGGGGTCCTACGAGCAGTACTTC. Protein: CASSSPSVGPGSYEQYF.

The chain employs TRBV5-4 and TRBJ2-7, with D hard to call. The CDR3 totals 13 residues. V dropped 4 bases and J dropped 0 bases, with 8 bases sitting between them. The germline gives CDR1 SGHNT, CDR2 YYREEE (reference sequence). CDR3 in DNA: TGTGCCAGCAGCCAAGGCCGCTCCTACGAGCAGTACTTC. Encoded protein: CASSQGRSYEQYF.

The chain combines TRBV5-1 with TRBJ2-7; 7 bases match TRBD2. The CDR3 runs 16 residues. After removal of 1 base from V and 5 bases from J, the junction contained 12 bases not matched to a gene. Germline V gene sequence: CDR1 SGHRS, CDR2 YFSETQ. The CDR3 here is CASSLLGSSGGDEQYF. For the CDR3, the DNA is TGCGCCAGCAGCTTGCTAGGGTCTAGCGGAGGGGACGAGCAGTACTTC. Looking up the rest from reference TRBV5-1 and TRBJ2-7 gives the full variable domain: KAGVTQTPRYLIKTRGQQVTLSCSPISGHRSVSWYQQTPGQGLQFLFEYFSETQRNKGNFPGRFSGRQFSNSRSEMNVSTLELGDSALYLCASSLLGSSGGDEQYFGPGTRLTVT.

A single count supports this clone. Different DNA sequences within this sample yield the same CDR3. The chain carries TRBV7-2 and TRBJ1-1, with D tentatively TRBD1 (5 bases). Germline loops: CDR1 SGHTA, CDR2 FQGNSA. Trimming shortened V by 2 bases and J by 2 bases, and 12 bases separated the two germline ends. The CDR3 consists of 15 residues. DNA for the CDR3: TGTGCCAGCAGCTTACGCGGGGCCCTTAACACTGAAGCTTTCTTT. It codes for CASSLRGALNTEAFF.